One TCR beta chain is described in this entry. This clonotype turned up a few times. Its binding antigen is unknown. No much larger clonotype is one base removed from it; base qualities were not supplied. CDR1 LGHNT and CDR2 FRNRAP were looked up in the germline V gene. From the cysteine through the phenylalanine, the CDR3 covers 16 amino acids. Only the CDR3 DNA stays, 48 bases, in frame from base 1. After removal of 0 bases from V and 7 bases from J, the junction retains 5 bases not matched to a gene. The sample is drawn from a study of molecular identifiers for immune sequencing clone quantification listed by TCRdb under 2018. Regarding the research as a whole: For a replicate experiment, the RNA from either about 20,000 or 100,000 naive CD8 T cells was divided into five aliquots, and four of those aliquots went on to sequencing. This methods study benchmarked molecular-identifier clustering-based TCR repertoire sequencing (MIDCIRS) and TCR RNA copy counting, using CD8 T cells to do so. On the study overall, not on this receptor specifically: Spiked-in Jurkat TCR RNA (about ten copies' worth), which is not part of the donor repertoire, was contained in the naive libraries. In CMV-specific effector cells, over 99% of molecules were held by clones above 20 RNA copies, whereas under 1% of molecules were held by such clones in naive cells. When barcode sub-clustering was left out, chimeric consensus sequences inflated TCR diversity, with chimeras reaching as high as 47%. Even against a background of one million naive CD8 T cells, spiked-in Jurkat TCR RNA amounting to a single cell's worth was reported to be detectable. Identical TCR molecules sharing a barcode could cause highly expanded clone sizes to be underestimated. Roughly 3 recovered TCR RNA copies per cell were obtained by modeling, versus about 9.7 by digital PCR, implying a capture efficiency of roughly 32%.

Libraries of naive CD8 T cells were built from about 20,000 to 1,000,000 sorted cells, with 10%, 30% or 50% of the purified RNA used. Naive CD8 T cells were FACS-sorted as CD8+CD4-CCR7+CD45RA+ on a BD FACSAria II into RLT Plus buffer. Around 10 TCR copies' worth of Jurkat RNA were spiked into roughly 17,000-1,100,000 naive CD8 T cell samples to test detection sensitivity. Enrichment of CD8 T cells was done with RosetteSep CD8+ T Cell Enrichment Cocktail plus Ficoll-Paque, and ACK red cell lysis came afterward. Libraries came from PCR. For sequencing, an Illumina HiSeq 4000 was employed. Preparation of bulk TCR libraries followed a previously described approach, with the TCR primers listed in Table S5. The Qiagen AllPrep DNA/RNA kit was used to purify total RNA. Reads from multiple sequencing runs of the same library were pooled before analysis. As for the authors' bioinformatics: Reads were retained only if an exact TCR constant sequence was present, and the retained reads were trimmed to 150 nt and grouped according to their 12-nt molecular barcodes. Reads within each barcode group were sub-clustered using a 15% Levenshtein threshold, and quality-weighted consensus sequences were constructed for each RNA molecule. Non-functional sequences were excluded, and lower-count sequences lying one edit away from another sequence were also excluded. On the basis of fitting two negative binomial distributions, barcode sub-clusters with fewer than 20% of the maximum read count were discarded. TCRdb redid the processing of the public reads, applying fastp at Q25 and MiXCR, and retained in-frame beta chains. Every CDR3 protein is listed once, alongside the most common genes and DNA of its rows. None of the V and J calls come from the authors' own analysis; TCRdb made them. This sample is represented by hundreds of thousands of distinct CDR3 sequences; about 20% of them were singletons. The ten largest clones represent about 0.81% of the sample.

The receptor was isolated from a human donor in good health. Some libraries in this study had Jurkat cell RNA spiked in. The V gene is TRBV12-5 and the J gene is TRBJ2-3; a stretch of 12 junction bases matches TRBD2. Material for sequencing was naive CD8+ T cells from blood, with Jurkat cell RNA spiked in. The cell subset or site label, as the study defines it: FACS-sorted CD8+CD4-CCR7+CD45RA+ naive T cells. The CDR3 here reads CASGLVASGGANTQYF. The DNA sequence is as follows: TGTGCTAGTGGTTTGGTGGCTAGCGGGGGGGCAAATACGCAGTATTTT.